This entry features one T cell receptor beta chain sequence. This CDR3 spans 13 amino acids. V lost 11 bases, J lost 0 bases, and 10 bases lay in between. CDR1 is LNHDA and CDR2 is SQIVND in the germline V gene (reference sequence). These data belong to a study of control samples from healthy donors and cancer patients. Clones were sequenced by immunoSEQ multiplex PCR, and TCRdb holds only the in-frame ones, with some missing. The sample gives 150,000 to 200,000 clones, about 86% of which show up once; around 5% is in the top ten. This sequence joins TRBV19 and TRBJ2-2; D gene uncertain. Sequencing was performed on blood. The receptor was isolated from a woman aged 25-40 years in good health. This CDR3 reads CALAAANTGELFF. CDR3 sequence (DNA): TGTGCCTTGGCGGCTGCGAACACCGGGGAGCTGTTTTTT.